This T cell receptor beta chain was captured by sequencing in a study of cytomegalovirus exposure and HLA in healthy donors. Findings of the study overall: It was reportedly the case that the classifier diagnosed cytomegalovirus status with high specificity and sensitivity.

Amplification used 60 Vbeta primers and 13 Jbeta primers. The method was immunoSEQ multiplex PCR; TCRdb's version includes in-frame clones alone and lacks a portion of them. Its clone listing holds about 130,000 clones. Regarding this clone: Its antigen is undetermined.

Donors showed nominal health when sampled, although they likely had unrecorded immune exposures. The source is a man aged 18 to 29 in good health and CMV-seronegative. The source material was PBMCs.

This CDR3 is CASSSSRTGSTDTQYF. The CDR3 nucleotides are TGTGCCAGCAGTTCCTCAAGGACAGGGAGCACAGATACGCAGTATTTT. The rearrangement joins TRBV27 to TRBJ2-3, with TRBD1 matching over 8 bases. Germline-derived CDR1 and CDR2 are MNHEY and SMNVEV (reference sequence). This CDR3 comprises 16 residues. Losses at the gene ends were 4 bases for V and 0 bases for J; bases not matched to a gene: 6.